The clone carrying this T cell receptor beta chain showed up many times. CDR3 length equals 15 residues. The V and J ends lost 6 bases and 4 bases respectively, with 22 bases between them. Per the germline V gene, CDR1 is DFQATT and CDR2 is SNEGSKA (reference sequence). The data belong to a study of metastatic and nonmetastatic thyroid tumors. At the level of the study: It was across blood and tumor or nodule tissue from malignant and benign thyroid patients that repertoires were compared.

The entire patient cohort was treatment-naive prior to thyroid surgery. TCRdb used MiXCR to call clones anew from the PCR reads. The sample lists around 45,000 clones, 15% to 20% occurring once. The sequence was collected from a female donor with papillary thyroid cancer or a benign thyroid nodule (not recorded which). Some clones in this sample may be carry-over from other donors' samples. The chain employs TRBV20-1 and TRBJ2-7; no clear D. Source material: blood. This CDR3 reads CSATNQADARYEQYF. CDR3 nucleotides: TGCAGTGCCACAAACCAGGCAGACGCCAGGTACGAGCAGTACTTC.